This TCR beta chain was identified in a study of control samples from healthy donors and cancer patients. The CDR3 is made up of 13 amino acids. Germline V gene data show CDR1 as SGHTA and CDR2 as FQGTGA. The V gene lost 3 bases and the J gene lost 2 bases, with 7 bases spanning the gap. Generated by immunoSEQ multiplex PCR, the TCRdb table keeps only in-frame clones and is missing some. The sample includes 90,000 to 100,000 clones, 90% of them seen just once. The receptor was isolated from a young woman in good health. Input material: blood. The chain couples TRBV7-3 to TRBJ2-5; D unresolved. CDR3 bases: TGTGCCAGCAGCTTTTCAAGACAAGAGACCCAGTACTTC. Its translation: CASSFSRQETQYF.